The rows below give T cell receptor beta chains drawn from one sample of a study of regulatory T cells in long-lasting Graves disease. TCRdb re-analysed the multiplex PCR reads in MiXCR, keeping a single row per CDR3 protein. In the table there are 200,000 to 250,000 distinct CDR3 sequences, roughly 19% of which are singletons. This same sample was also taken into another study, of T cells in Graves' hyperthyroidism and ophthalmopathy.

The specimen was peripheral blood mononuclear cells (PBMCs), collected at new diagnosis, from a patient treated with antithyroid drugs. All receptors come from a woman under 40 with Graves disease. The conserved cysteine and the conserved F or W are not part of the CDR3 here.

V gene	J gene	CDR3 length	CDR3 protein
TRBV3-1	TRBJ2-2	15	ASSQAFIAGRVGELF
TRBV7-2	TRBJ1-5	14	ASSLSPTTGDQPQH
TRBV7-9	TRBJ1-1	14	ASSTDRGGRNTEAF
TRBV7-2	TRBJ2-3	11	ASSLNGISTQY
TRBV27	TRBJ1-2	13	ASREVGTSNYGYT
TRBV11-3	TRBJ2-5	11	ASSRGSAETQY
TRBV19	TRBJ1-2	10	ASSRETGGYT
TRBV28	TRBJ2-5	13	ASSSASGFQETQY
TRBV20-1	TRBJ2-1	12	SASAGVPYNEQF
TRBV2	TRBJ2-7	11	ARAQGEPYEQY
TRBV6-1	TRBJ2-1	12	ASSEGWSGNEQF
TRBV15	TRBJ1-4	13	ATSKRQGRGEKLF
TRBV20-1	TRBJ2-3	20	SARSYNEGDRDGTFSTDTQY
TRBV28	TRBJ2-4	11	ASRGDPKNIQY
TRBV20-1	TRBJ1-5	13	SAREGARSNQPQH
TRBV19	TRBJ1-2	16	ASSKSYQSPVANYGYT
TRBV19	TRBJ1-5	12	ASSMGTGEQPQH
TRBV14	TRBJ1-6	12	ASSPRDFGSPLH
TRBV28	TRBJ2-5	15	ASSRERGLMYQETQY
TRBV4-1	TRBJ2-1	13	ASSQAGRKTNEQF
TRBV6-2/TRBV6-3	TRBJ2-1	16	ASSYLRRGGAVNNEQF
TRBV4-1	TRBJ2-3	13	ASSREQSSTDTQY
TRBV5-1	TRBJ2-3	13	VSSLPGLGTDTQY
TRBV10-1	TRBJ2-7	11	ASSDGRVRPAY
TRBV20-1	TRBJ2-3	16	SASGALAGGPVKDTQY
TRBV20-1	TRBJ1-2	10	SAIDFPYGYT
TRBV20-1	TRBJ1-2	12	SASKDRGHYGYT
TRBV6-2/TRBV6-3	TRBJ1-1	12	ASSYSRGTTEAF
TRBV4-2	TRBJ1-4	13	ASSQETGASEKLF
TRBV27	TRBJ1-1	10	ASYRALTEAF
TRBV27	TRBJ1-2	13	ASMNPGTGAGGYT
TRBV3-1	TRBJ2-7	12	ASSQAGGGLEQY
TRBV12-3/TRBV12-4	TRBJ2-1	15	ASSLLAGSLTFNEQF
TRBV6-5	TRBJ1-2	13	ASSYRAGAWHGYT
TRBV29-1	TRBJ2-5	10	SVTRDQETQY
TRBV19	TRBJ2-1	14	ASRRRGTSGGNEQF
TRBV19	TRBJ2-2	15	ASSSRRGGRSTGELF
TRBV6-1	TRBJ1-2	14	ASTALQGVGDYGYT
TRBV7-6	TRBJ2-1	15	ASSFYQTGNSYNEQF
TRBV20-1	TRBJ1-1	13	SARDDRRMNTEAF
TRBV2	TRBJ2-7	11	ASSGTSGNPRA